Following are 17 T cell receptor beta chains from one sample sequenced in a study of radiation and T cells in renal cell carcinoma (TCRdb year 2020). To prepare the library, the immunoSEQ multiplex PCR assay was applied. The source is immuneACCESS, and TCRdb retained only in-frame sequences with V and J called. Part of the clones is not carried over; for the studies checked, unresolved V genes explain less than half of this, and the remainder is unexplained. Recorded for this sample are some 22,000 clones; approximately 80% of them occurred a single time. Jointly, the top ten make up roughly 37% of the sample. The sample's time point label, decoded: baseline pretreatment blood. The treatment or condition label, as the study defines it: 15 Gy SBRT to primary tumor, nephrectomy 4 weeks later. The sequenced sample was blood, obtained from a patient whose treatment included radiotherapy and nephrectomy. These receptors originate from a man in his fifties or sixties with renal cell carcinoma.

V is TRBV9 and J is TRBJ2-3; 8 nucleotides match TRBD2. V shed 0 bases, J shed 2 bases, and the junction held 2 bases outside the gene matches. Germline V gives CDR1 SGDLS, CDR2 YYNGEE. CDR3 length equals 15 residues. The CDR3: CASSVAGGNTDTQYF. The CDR3 DNA reads as TGTGCCAGCAGCGTAGCGGGAGGGAACACAGATACGCAGTATTTT.

The chain couples TRBV5-1 to TRBJ2-5, with D uncertain. V was trimmed by 2 bases and J by 0 bases, leaving 8 bases between them. The germline CDR1 and CDR2 sequences are SGHRS and YFSETQ. There are 14 residues in the CDR3. In DNA form, the CDR3 reads TGCGCCAGCAGCTTATCCACGTACCAAGAGACCCAGTACTTC. This encodes CASSLSTYQETQYF.

V gene TRBV21-1 combines with J gene TRBJ2-7; TRBD1 is the table's D call, not checked against the DNA. TRBV21-1 represents a pseudogene. The CDR3 is 14 amino acids. CDR3 sequence: CASFNTGTAYEQYF. The DNA of the CDR3 is TGTGCCAGCTTCAATACAGGGACAGCCTACGAGCAGTACTTC.

V usage is TRBV5-1 and J usage is TRBJ2-5; D uncertain. CDR1 SGHRS and CDR2 YFSETQ come from the germline V gene. Trimming removed 0 bases from V and 5 bases from J, with 5 bases in between. The CDR3 covers 12 residues. The CDR3 loop reads CASSLVPETQYF. The CDR3 bases are TGCGCCAGCAGCTTGGTTCCCGAGACCCAGTACTTC.

Judged by abundance, this clone is medium-sized. The same CDR3 arises from other DNA sequences in this sample as well. This chain connects TRBV7-9 to TRBJ2-7; no firm D call. In germline, CDR1 is SEHNR, CDR2 FQNEAQ (reference sequence). The CDR3 length is 12 residues. V lost 1 base, J lost 3 bases, and 4 bases lay in between. The CDR3 reads CASSLGVYEQYF. CDR3 bases: TGTGCCAGCAGCTTAGGAGTCTACGAGCAGTACTTC.

This chain connects TRBV19 to TRBJ2-7, with 13 bases aligning to TRBD2. V lost 3 bases to trimming and J lost 2 bases; unmatched junction nucleotides: 13. CDR3 size: 19 residues. Germline CDR1 LNHDA, CDR2 SQIVND (reference sequence). For the CDR3, the DNA is TGTGCCAGTAGTATTCACCATCCGGGACTAGCGGGACCAACCTACGAGCAGTACTTC. It is translated as CASSIHHPGLAGPTYEQYF.

This clone was seen a few times. V gene TRBV5-6 combines with J gene TRBJ1-1, with 7 bases fitting TRBD1. Germline CDR1 is SGHDT and CDR2 is YYEEEE. The CDR3 covers 15 residues. Trimming cost V 6 bases and J 0 bases; bases outside gene matches: 8. The CDR3 nucleotides are TGTGCCAGCACCCGTCAGACAGGGTTGAACACTGAAGCTTTCTTT. As protein: CASTRQTGLNTEAFF.

This clone showed up just once. This chain uses TRBV5-1 with TRBJ2-7, with TRBD2 matching 7 bases. The trim removed 3 bases at V and 3 bases at J, leaving 9 bases unmatched. The CDR3 runs to 15 residues. Germline V gene sequence: CDR1 SGHRS, CDR2 YFSETQ. The chain's CDR3 is CASSSTLGTNYEQYF. The CDR3 bases are TGCGCCAGCAGCTCGACCTTGGGGACTAACTACGAGCAGTACTTC.

This chain uses TRBV18 with TRBJ1-1; possible D gene TRBD1, 6 bases. CDR3 length: 15 residues. Germline lookup yields CDR1 KGHSH and CDR2 LQKENI. The ends were cut back, 2 bases at V and 1 base at J, with 11 bases in the middle. This CDR3 reads CASSPYRDTNTEAFF. The DNA of the CDR3 is TGTGCCAGCTCACCATATCGGGACACGAACACTGAAGCTTTCTTT.

This chain uses TRBV10-1 with TRBJ2-5; D possibly corresponds to TRBD2 (5 bases). The V gene lost 0 bases and the J gene lost 5 bases, with 13 bases spanning the gap. From germline, CDR1 is WNHNN and CDR2 SYGVQD (reference sequence). This CDR3 region has 15 residues. The CDR3 DNA follows: TGCGCCAGCAGTGAGTCGACGGGGTACCGGGAGACCCAGTACTTC. Its protein is CASSESTGYRETQYF.

This rearrangement joins TRBV7-2 to TRBJ2-1; TRBD2 aligns across 10 bases. V was clipped by 5 bases and J by 6 bases; unmatched bases: 4. CDR3 length: 14 residues. In germline, CDR1 is SGHTA, CDR2 FQGNSA. In DNA, the CDR3 is TGTGCCAGCAGCCACGGGACTAGCGCCAATGAGCAGTTCTTC. As protein: CASSHGTSANEQFF.

The chain recombines TRBV5-6 with TRBJ1-1; D remains ambiguous. Germline CDR1 is SGHDT and CDR2 is YYEEEE. The V and J ends lost 4 bases and 3 bases respectively, with 19 bases between them. The CDR3 contains 16 residues. Here the CDR3 DNA reads TGTGCCAGCAGCCCTGGTCCAGGTCGGAGGGACACTGAAGCTTTCTTT. Translation: CASSPGPGRRDTEAFF.

CDR3 DNA sequence: TGTGCCAGCTCACTGGGACCGAACACTGAAGCTTTCTTT. Amino acid sequence: CASSLGPNTEAFF. The rearrangement uses TRBV18 and TRBJ1-1; possible D gene TRBD1, 5 bases. V lost 4 bases and J lost 1, with 7 bases in between. This CDR3 comprises 13 residues. Germline V gene lookup returns CDR1 KGHSH and CDR2 LQKENI.

V and J are TRBV6-5 and TRBJ2-5, with D uncertain. The CDR3 has 12 residues. Germline values: CDR1 MNHEY, CDR2 SVGAGI. V gave up 2 bases and J gave up 4 bases, with 5 bases separating them. CDR3 bases: TGTGCCAGCAGTTACGATGCAGAGACCCAGTACTTC. Encoded protein: CASSYDAETQYF.

The chain employs TRBV13 and TRBJ1-4; D is unclear. V lost 6 bases and J 6 bases, leaving 11 bases between the germline ends. This CDR3 comprises 13 residues. Per germline, CDR1 PRHDT and CDR2 FYEKMQ (reference sequence). The CDR3 reads CASRKAPHEKLFF. The CDR3 coding sequence is TGTGCCAGCAGGAAAGCCCCCCATGAAAAACTGTTTTTT.

This chain uses TRBV2 with TRBJ2-6, with TRBD2 matching 11 bases. This CDR3 comprises 20 residues. Trimming cost V 3 bases and J 0 bases; bases outside gene matches: 10. In germline, CDR1 is SNHLY, CDR2 FYNNEI. CDR3 nucleotide sequence: TGTGCCAGCAGTGACCCCCGCCGGACTAGCGGGCCCTCTGGGGCCAACGTCCTGACTTTC. It specifies CASSDPRRTSGPSGANVLTF.

The chain links TRBV7-9 to TRBJ2-1, with 7 bases aligning to TRBD2. This CDR3 spans 15 amino acids. Per germline, CDR1 SEHNR and CDR2 FQNEAQ (reference sequence). V was clipped by 1 base and J by 4 bases; unmatched bases: 4. The CDR3 spells CASSLGGRDYNEQFF. The DNA of the CDR3 is TGTGCCAGCAGCTTAGGCGGGAGAGATTACAATGAGCAGTTCTTC. Complete variable domain (other parts from reference TRBV7-9 and TRBJ2-1): DTGVSQNPRHKITKRGQNVTFRCDPISEHNRLYWYRQTLGQGPEFLTYFQNEAQLEKSRLLSDRFSAERPKGSFSTLEIQRTEQGDSAMYLCASSLGGRDYNEQFFGPGTRLTVL.